The present TCR beta chain was sequenced within a study of blood T cell repertoires in COVID-19 (TCRdb year 2020). Regarding the research as a whole: Samples from collaborators originated in the United States, Italy and Spain and spanned both the acute and convalescent phases of COVID-19. Sample metadata almost always included a de-identified subject ID, COVID-19 status, age in years and sex. The material from the prospective study consisted of cDNA or gDNA derived from T cells, B-cell-depleted T cells, or PBMCs. Where available, HLA class I and class II types were obtained from metadata supplied by the sample provider rather than from assay-based typing. Samples came from the ongoing ImmuneRACE study (first 160 participants) plus 1,254 subjects from 6 global collaborators. The repertoires were made available in a free public database intended to serve as a resource for research on the immune response to SARS-CoV-2. Subjects who had been exposed to COVID-19, were actively infected with it, or had recovered from it provided the deeply sampled blood TCRbeta repertoires that made up the dataset.

Based on the germline V gene, the CDR1 and CDR2 sequences are ENHRY and SYGVKD. The CDR3 contains 14 residues, cysteine and phenylalanine counted. Only the CDR3 portion is preserved as DNA: 42 bases, with reading frame beginning at the first base. V is pared back by 9 bases and J by 5 bases, with 20 bases lying between the germline termini. TCRbeta CDR3 regions were amplified from genomic DNA using the immunoSEQ Assay, a bias-controlled multiplex PCR. The study's own analysis went as follows. Within the assay, amplification of reference gene primers was used to estimate how many nucleated cells each sample contained. Sequence reads were collapsed and filtered to measure the absolute abundance of every unique TCRbeta CDR3 rearrangement. Productive Simpson clonality was computed per sample as the square root of Simpson's diversity index over productive rearrangements. TCRdb took over this immuneACCESS table, retaining in-frame rearrangements with V and J assigned. Such tables are incomplete; in checked studies, under half of the missing clones stem from an unresolved V gene, and the remainder is unexplained. V and J calls and clone size follow that table, whereas D and trimming were derived from the DNA. The table for this sample lists about 200,000 clones; roughly 85% of them were counted only once. Together, the top ten hold around 2.2% of the sample.

Summary of the overall study and its limitations: The quantity of clinical and demographic metadata differed by source and by participant and was supplied without curation.

Notes on this clone: The antigen this receptor binds is unknown. No per-base quality is available; no much larger clone lies one base away.

Samples from volunteer blood donors who had recovered from COVID-19 were contributed by a second Seattle source. The collaborating institutions used their own protocols to collect whole blood in K2EDTA tubes. For TCRbeta analysis, collaborators shipped samples in one of three forms: frozen whole blood, isolated PBMCs, or DNA extracted from either of those sample types. The receptor chain draws on TRBV10-3 and TRBJ2-7; perhaps TRBD1 is the D gene, with 6 bases matching. The sequence derives from a man in his thirties or forties who had recovered from COVID-19. The specimen sequenced was peripheral blood. The CDR3 is CAIALGQTGDEQYF. The nucleotide sequence is TGTGCCATAGCTTTAGGACAGACCGGCGACGAGCAGTACTTC.